This record concerns one T cell receptor beta chain sequence. This clone was counted a single time. Its antigen is not yet known. No base-level quality is on record; no much larger clone is a single base apart. The data derive from a study of Ad26.COV2.S vaccination and SARS-CoV-2 variants listed by TCRdb under 2021. Turning to the overall study: Donors in the vaccine arm were drawn from COV1001, a multicentre, randomized, double-blind, placebo-controlled phase I-IIa trial testing Ad26.COV2.S in healthy adults. Throughout the experiments and outcome assessment, investigators stayed blinded to trial group allocation. Ad26.COV2.S was administered intramuscularly at 5 x 10^10 or 1 x 10^11 viral particles, either as a single shot or as two shots given 56 days apart. The TCR-sequenced set comprised around 30 samples: approximately 19 Ad26.COV2.S vaccine recipients, 5 placebo recipients and 8 SARS-CoV-2 convalescent individuals. The specificity and breadth of SARS-CoV-2-reactive T cell receptors after Ad26.COV2.S vaccination were assessed by TCRbeta repertoire sequencing. Trial participants were randomized into five groups of five: low-dose or high-dose Ad26.COV2.S given once or twice, or placebo on both occasions. The investigation overall reported the following: After vaccination, substantial breadth of spike-specific CD8+ and CD4+ T cell responses was reported. The study was not powered for comparison of responses between vaccine doses or regimens. The authors noted that the TCR breadth and depth analyses may have underestimated total T cell responses. Vaccine and placebo recipients had similar non-spike TCR breadth, a finding consistent with the vaccine containing only spike. Higher spike-specific TCR breadth was observed in Ad26.COV2.S recipients than in placebo recipients (P = 0.0014).

In light of the paper, this sample's treatment or condition label describes: around 19 received Ad26.COV2.S at low or high dose, single or two shots; five or six received placebo; per-sample allocation not given. Repertoires of vaccine and placebo recipients were sequenced from samples taken on day 63 after the first injection. Between 29 July and 7 August 2020, Cohort 1b enrolled about two dozen adults aged 18-55 years at one site in Boston, USA. Ad26.COV2.S was a replication-incompetent adenovirus type 26 vector that expressed a prefusion-stabilized SARS-CoV-2 spike protein derived from the original Wuhan strain. The immunoSEQ Assay was the method used to sequence TCRbeta CDR3 regions. After extraction, genomic DNA underwent amplification by bias-controlled multiplex PCR, followed by high-throughput sequencing. Per the original workflow: Collapsing and filtering of sequences were performed to quantify the absolute abundance of each unique TCRbeta CDR3 region. T cell fraction was estimated by normalizing TCRbeta template counts to usable DNA, with usable DNA measured through amplification of reference genes found in all nucleated cells. Repertoire TCRs were annotated as SARS-CoV-2-specific by exact matching of V gene, CDR3 amino acid sequence and J gene to a known reactive TCR set. The reference SARS-CoV-2 TCR set was derived from MIRA and filtered for enrichment in COVID-19-positive ImmuneCODE repertoires, a step that removed public or cross-reactive TCRs. Based on the MIRA antigens, annotated TCRs were further analysed at the level of specific ORF or position within ORF. Breadth was defined as annotated unique rearrangements over total unique productive rearrangements; depth was the summed frequency of those rearrangements. TCR breadth was compared between groups using two-sided Wilcoxon rank-sum tests. The immuneACCESS repertoire file appears here via TCRdb, limited to in-frame rearrangements. These files lack a portion of the clones; in checked studies, under half of the deficit traces to unresolved V genes, and the cause of the others is not known. V and J calls and clone size are as listed in that table; D and trimming were resolved from the DNA. In this sample the table shows about 260,000 clones, approximately 90% of which occur a single time. Clones ranked in the top ten supply approximately 3% of the sample.

The V end gives up 0 bases and the J end 13 bases, leaving 8 bases in the junction not matched to a gene. Sequences LGHNA (CDR1) and YSLEER (CDR2) are obtained from the germline V gene. The CDR3 numbers 13 residues from cysteine through phenylalanine. The read is trimmed to its CDR3 DNA, 39 bases read in frame from base 1. The starting material was peripheral blood, obtained in a trial of Ad26.COV2.S vaccine versus placebo. The sequence is built from TRBV4-3 and TRBJ1-2, with 7 bases aligning to TRBD1. The TCR was taken from a person aged 18-65 years who received the Ad26.COV2.S COVID-19 vaccine or a placebo. CDR3 protein: CASSQDLGQLTTF. In nucleotide form, the sequence is TGCGCCAGCAGCCAAGATTTGGGACAGCTTACCACCTTC.